This paragraph reports one T cell receptor (beta chain). This sample stems from a study of blood T cell repertoires in COVID-19. In the study overall: The United States, Italy and Spain supplied acute and convalescent COVID-19 samples. Nucleic acid was either cDNA or gDNA, and it came from T cells, B-cell-depleted T cells, or PBMCs.

Authors' processing steps: For nucleated cells, counts were estimated from reference gene primer amplification. The method was immunoSEQ multiplex PCR; TCRdb's version includes in-frame clones alone and lacks a portion of them. V and J calls and clone size are given by that table; D and trimming were obtained from the DNA. The sample carries more than 150,000 clones, almost 85% recorded once. Deletions cut 1 base from V and 4 bases from J, with 13 bases between. This CDR3 comprises 15 residues. Per the germline V gene, CDR1 is LNHDA and CDR2 is SQIVND (reference sequence). This receptor was identified in a man aged 18 to 30 with active or convalescent COVID-19. Sequencing used peripheral blood. This rearrangement joins TRBV19 to TRBJ1-1; possibly TRBD1 for D (5 bases). The CDR3 coding sequence is TGTGCCAGTAGTATAGTCCACGGGGGTGCCACTGAAGCTTTCTTT. Translated, it gives CASSIVHGGATEAFF.